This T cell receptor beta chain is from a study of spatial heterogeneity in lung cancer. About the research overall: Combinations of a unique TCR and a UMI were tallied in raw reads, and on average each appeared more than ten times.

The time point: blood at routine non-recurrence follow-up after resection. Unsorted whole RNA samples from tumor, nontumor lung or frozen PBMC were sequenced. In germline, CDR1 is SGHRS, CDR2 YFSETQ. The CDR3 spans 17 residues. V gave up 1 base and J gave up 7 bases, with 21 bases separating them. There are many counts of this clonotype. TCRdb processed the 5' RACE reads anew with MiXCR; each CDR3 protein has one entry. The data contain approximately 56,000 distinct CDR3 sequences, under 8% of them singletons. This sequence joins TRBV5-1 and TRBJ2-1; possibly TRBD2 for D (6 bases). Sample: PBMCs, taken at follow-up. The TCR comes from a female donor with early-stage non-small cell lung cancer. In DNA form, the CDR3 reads TGCGCCAGCAGCTTGCCGCCTCGGACCCTCCGGGGGAATGAGCAGTTCTTC. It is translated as CASSLPPRTLRGNEQFF. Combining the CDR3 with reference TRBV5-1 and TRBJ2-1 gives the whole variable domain KAGVTQTPRYLIKTRGQQVTLSCSPISGHRSVSWYQQTPGQGLQFLFEYFSETQRNKGNFPGRFSGRQFSNSRSEMNVSTLELGDSALYLCASSLPPRTLRGNEQFFGPGTRLTVL.